This entry lists 17 T cell receptor beta chains sequenced from one sample in a study of T cell therapy after organ transplantation. No antigen has been identified for these receptors. Time point in this sample: 4-8 weeks after completion of therapy. Some clones are missing from TCRdb's copy, which holds only in-frame ones; the method was immunoSEQ multiplex PCR. The table records just under 20,000 clones, roughly four fifths of them present only once. The sequencing used CD8+ T cells from blood, collected after autologous CMV-specific T cell therapy. These receptors all stem from a human patient who had received a solid organ transplant and had CMV disease. The T cells may come from the graft donor.

The chain employs TRBV6-6 and TRBJ1-1; D is undetermined. Deletions cut 1 base from V and 1 base from J, with 7 bases between. The CDR3 has 14 amino acids. Germline CDR1 is MNHNY and CDR2 is SVGAGI (reference sequence). The CDR3 here is CASSYYGENTEAFF. The CDR3 DNA sequence: TGTGCCAGCAGTTACTACGGGGAGAACACTGAAGCTTTCTTT.

DNA for the CDR3: TGCGCCAGCAGCCAAGGAATGACAGCTAACTATGGCTACACCTTC. It yields the protein CASSQGMTANYGYTF. J is TRBJ1-2 and V is TRBV4-1, with D perhaps matching TRBD1 (5 bases). This CDR3 has 15 amino acids. Germline CDR1 and CDR2: MGHRA and YSYEKL. V was pared by 1 base and J by 0 bases, with 9 bases between.

The V call is TRBV9, the J call TRBJ1-1, with TRBD1 matching over 8 bases. This CDR3 comprises 16 residues. In germline, CDR1 is SGDLS, CDR2 YYNGEE. Losses at the gene ends were 1 base for V and 3 bases for J; bases not matched to a gene: 8. The CDR3 protein is CASSVFKTGVYTEAFF. Here the CDR3 DNA reads TGTGCCAGCAGCGTATTTAAGACAGGGGTGTACACTGAAGCTTTCTTT.

The chain uses TRBV7-9 and TRBJ2-5, with D possibly TRBD2 on 7 matching bases. This CDR3 is 17 amino acids long. Germline V CDR1 and CDR2: SEHNR, FQNEAQ (reference sequence). V shed 5 bases and J shed 5 bases, with 24 bases lying between them. For the CDR3, the DNA is TGTGCCAGCAGCCACACAGGGCGGCGGGAGAAGGGGGAGACCCAGTACTTC. This sequence encodes CASSHTGRREKGETQYF.

The rearrangement uses TRBV21-1 and TRBJ1-2; TRBD1, the D gene given by the table, was not confirmed from the DNA. TRBV21-1 is a pseudogene. This CDR3 has 13 amino acids. CDR3 coding DNA: TGTGCCAGCAGCAAACCAGGGGGAGCTAGCTACACCTTC. Translation: CASSKPGGASYTF.

V is TRBV4-3 and J is TRBJ2-7; 8 nucleotides agree with TRBD1. Germline CDR1 reads LGHNA; CDR2 reads YSLEER. The trim removed 2 bases at V and 4 bases at J, leaving 4 bases unmatched. This CDR3 is built from 14 residues. CDR3 region: CASSQFTGGYEQYF. DNA for the CDR3: TGCGCCAGCAGCCAATTTACAGGGGGGTACGAGCAGTACTTC.

The V and J genes are TRBV11-2 and TRBJ1-2; D gene ambiguous. Trimming left V 0 bases short and J 3 bases short, with 5 bases between. Germline V gene lookup returns CDR1 SGHAT and CDR2 FQNNGV. The CDR3 totals 13 residues. CDR3 bases: TGTGCCAGCAGCTTAGATCCGGACTATGGCTACACCTTC. Protein sequence: CASSLDPDYGYTF.

The CDR3 sequence is CASSVAHQGLTEAFF. DNA of the CDR3: TGTGCCAGCAGCGTAGCCCATCAGGGGCTCACTGAAGCTTTCTTT. This chain joins TRBV9 and TRBJ1-1; D is possibly TRBD1 (6 bases). The CDR3 length is 15 residues. The V gene lost 0 bases and the J gene lost 4 bases, with 13 bases spanning the gap. CDR1 is SGDLS, CDR2 YYNGEE, per germline.

This rearrangement joins TRBV11-2 to TRBJ2-2, with 9 bases matching TRBD2. The CDR3 has 15 residues. The junction had 6 bases not matched to a gene; V was cut back by 3 bases and J by 7 bases. Germline CDR1 is SGHAT and CDR2 is FQNNGV. The CDR3 spells CASSFIAGASGELFF. CDR3 nucleotide sequence: TGTGCCAGCAGCTTTATAGCGGGAGCGAGCGGGGAGCTGTTTTTT. The whole variable domain, filled in from reference TRBV11-2 and TRBJ2-2, reads EAGVAQSPRYKIIEKRQSVAFWCNPISGHATLYWYQQILGQGPKLLIQFQNNGVVDDSQLPKDRFSAERLKGVDSTLKIQPAKLEDSAVYLCASSFIAGASGELFFGEGSRLTVL.

The chain carries TRBV15 and TRBJ1-2; the D gene is possibly TRBD1 (5 bases). V lost 0 bases and J lost 7, with 12 bases in between. The germline gives CDR1 LNHNV, CDR2 YYDKDF (reference sequence). The CDR3 has 14 amino acids. The CDR3 nucleotides are TGTGCCACCAGCAGAGACTGGGGGGAGCTTGGCTACACCTTC. Translated, it gives CATSRDWGELGYTF.

The rearrangement links TRBV2 to TRBJ1-4, with TRBD1 as a possible D gene (6 bases). The length of the CDR3 is 13 residues. Germline lookup yields CDR1 SNHLY and CDR2 FYNNEI. V lost 7 bases, J lost 3 bases, and 9 bases lay in between. The CDR3 loop reads CASTGQPNEKLFF. CDR3 nucleotides: TGTGCCAGCACTGGACAGCCTAATGAAAAACTGTTTTTT.

V usage is TRBV25-1 and J usage is TRBJ1-6; D is undetermined. The CDR3 runs 12 residues. V lost 6 bases to trimming and J lost 7 bases, with 7 bases between them. CDR1 and CDR2 (germline): MGHDK, SYGVNS. Here the CDR3 DNA reads TGTGCCAGCAGGGGGTGGAATTCACCCCTCCACTTT. Protein: CASRGWNSPLHF.

The J gene is TRBJ2-7, the V gene TRBV15; D remains ambiguous. CDR3 length equals 12 residues. V dropped 3 bases and J dropped 4 bases, with 7 bases sitting between them. From germline, CDR1 is LNHNV and CDR2 YYDKDF (reference sequence). In DNA form, the CDR3 reads TGTGCCACCAGCAGTATCGGATACGAGCAGTACTTC. Translation gives CATSSIGYEQYF.

The chain carries TRBV6-6 and TRBJ1-1; 8 bases align to TRBD1. Trimming removed 4 bases from V and 1 base from J; junction bases left unmatched: 2. This CDR3 comprises 14 residues. Germline values: CDR1 MNHNY, CDR2 SVGAGI (reference sequence). CDR3 coding DNA: TGTGCCAGCAGTTGGGGACAGGAGAACACTGAAGCTTTCTTT. Amino acids: CASSWGQENTEAFF.

The V gene is TRBV10-1, the J gene TRBJ1-1; 7 bases are shared with TRBD1. The CDR3 has 17 residues. V was clipped by 2 bases and J by 11 bases; unmatched bases: 20. Germline CDR1 WNHNN, CDR2 SYGVQD (reference sequence). The CDR3 loop reads CASSEPTPGLQPGGAFF. Here the CDR3 DNA reads TGCGCCAGCAGTGAGCCTACCCCGGGACTTCAACCAGGGGGGGCTTTCTTT.

This chain uses TRBV7-9 with TRBJ1-5; tentative D call: TRBD1 (5 bases). CDR1 SEHNR and CDR2 FQNEAQ come from the germline V gene (reference sequence). The V end was cut by 1 base, the J end by 6 bases, with 19 bases between. The CDR3 is made up of 17 amino acids. The CDR3 loop is CASSLVGRGDLGQPQHF. The CDR3 DNA sequence: TGTGCCAGCAGCTTAGTAGGACGGGGGGATTTGGGTCAGCCCCAGCATTTT.

The chain links TRBV30 to TRBJ1-2, with D tentatively TRBD1 (6 bases). Germline V gene data show CDR1 as GTSNPN and CDR2 as SVGIG (reference sequence). The CDR3 covers 15 residues. V was shortened by 1 base and J by 8 bases, with 20 bases between the two germline ends. The CDR3 DNA reads TGTGCCTGGAGTGAGGTGCAGGGGAACTATCGCGGCTACACCTTC. This translates into CAWSEVQGNYRGYTF.